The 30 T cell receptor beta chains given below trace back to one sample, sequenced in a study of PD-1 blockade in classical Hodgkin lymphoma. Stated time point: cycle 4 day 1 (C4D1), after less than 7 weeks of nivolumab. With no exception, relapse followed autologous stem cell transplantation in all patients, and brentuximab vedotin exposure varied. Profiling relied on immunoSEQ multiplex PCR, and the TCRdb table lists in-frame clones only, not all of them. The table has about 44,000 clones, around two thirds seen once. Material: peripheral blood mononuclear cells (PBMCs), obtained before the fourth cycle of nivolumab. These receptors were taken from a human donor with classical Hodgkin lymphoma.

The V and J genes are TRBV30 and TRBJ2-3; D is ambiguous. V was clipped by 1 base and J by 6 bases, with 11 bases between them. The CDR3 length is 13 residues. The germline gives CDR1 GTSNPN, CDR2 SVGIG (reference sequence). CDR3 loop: CAWSGRQSDTQYF. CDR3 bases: TGTGCCTGGAGTGGAAGGCAGTCGGATACGCAGTATTTT.

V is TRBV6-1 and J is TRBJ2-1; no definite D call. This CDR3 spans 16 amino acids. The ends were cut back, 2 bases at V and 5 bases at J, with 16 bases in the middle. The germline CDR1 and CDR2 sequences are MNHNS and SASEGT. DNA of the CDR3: TGTGCCAGCAGTGAAAATAACCCTTCCAGCCACAATGAGCAGTTCTTC. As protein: CASSENNPSSHNEQFF.

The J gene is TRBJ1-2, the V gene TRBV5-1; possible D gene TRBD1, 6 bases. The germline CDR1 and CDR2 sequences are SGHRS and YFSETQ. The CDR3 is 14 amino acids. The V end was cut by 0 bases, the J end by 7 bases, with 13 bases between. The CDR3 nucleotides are TGCGCCAGCAGCTTGGGACAGGCATTTTCTGGCTACACCTTC. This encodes CASSLGQAFSGYTF. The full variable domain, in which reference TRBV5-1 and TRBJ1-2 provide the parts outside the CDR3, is KAGVTQTPRYLIKTRGQQVTLSCSPISGHRSVSWYQQTPGQGLQFLFEYFSETQRNKGNFPGRFSGRQFSNSRSEMNVSTLELGDSALYLCASSLGQAFSGYTFGSGTRLTVV.

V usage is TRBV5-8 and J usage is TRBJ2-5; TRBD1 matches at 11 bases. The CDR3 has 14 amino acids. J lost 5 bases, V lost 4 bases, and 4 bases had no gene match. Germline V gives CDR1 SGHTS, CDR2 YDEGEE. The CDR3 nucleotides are TGTGCCAGCAGCATCGGACAGGGGGCCGAGACCCAGTACTTC. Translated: CASSIGQGAETQYF.

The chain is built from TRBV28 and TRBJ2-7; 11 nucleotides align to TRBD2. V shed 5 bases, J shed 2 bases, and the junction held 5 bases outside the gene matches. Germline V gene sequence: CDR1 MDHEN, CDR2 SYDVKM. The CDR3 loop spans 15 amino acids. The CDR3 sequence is CASSPGTSGAYEQYF. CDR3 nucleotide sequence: TGTGCCAGCAGTCCTGGGACTAGCGGAGCCTACGAGCAGTACTTC.

CDR3 DNA: TGTGCCAGTAAAGCCCAGGGCACCGGGGAGCTGTTTTTT. It yields the protein CASKAQGTGELFF. The genes are TRBV19 and TRBJ2-2; TRBD1 might be the D (5 bases). The V end lost 7 bases, the J end lost 4 bases, and 10 bases lay between the germline ends. CDR1 is LNHDA, CDR2 SQIVND, per germline (reference sequence). CDR3 size: 13 residues.

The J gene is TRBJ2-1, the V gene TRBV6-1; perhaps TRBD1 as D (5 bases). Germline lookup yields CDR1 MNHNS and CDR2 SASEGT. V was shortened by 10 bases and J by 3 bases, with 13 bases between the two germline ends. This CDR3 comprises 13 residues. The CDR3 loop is CATNGRVYNEQFF. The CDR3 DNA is TGTGCCACTAACGGCAGGGTCTACAATGAGCAGTTCTTC.

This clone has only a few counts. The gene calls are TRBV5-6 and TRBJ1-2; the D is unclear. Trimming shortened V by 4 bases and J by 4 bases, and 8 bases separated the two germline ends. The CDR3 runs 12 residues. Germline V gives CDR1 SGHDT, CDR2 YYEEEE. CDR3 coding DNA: TGTGCCAGCAGCCGGGAGGCCTATGGCTACACCTTC. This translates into CASSREAYGYTF.

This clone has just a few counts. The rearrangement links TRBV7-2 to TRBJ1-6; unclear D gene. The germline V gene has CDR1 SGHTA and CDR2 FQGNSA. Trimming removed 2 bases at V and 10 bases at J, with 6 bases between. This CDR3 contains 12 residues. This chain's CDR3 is CASSLKGSPLHF. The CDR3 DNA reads TGTGCCAGCAGCTTAAAAGGGTCACCCCTCCACTTT.

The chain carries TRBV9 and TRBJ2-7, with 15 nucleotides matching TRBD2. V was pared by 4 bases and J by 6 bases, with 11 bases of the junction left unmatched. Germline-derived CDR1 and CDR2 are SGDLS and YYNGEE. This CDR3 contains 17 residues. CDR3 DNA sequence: TGTGCCAGCAGCCCCTCTCACGGACTAGCGGGAGGGTTCGAGCAGTACTTC. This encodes CASSPSHGLAGGFEQYF. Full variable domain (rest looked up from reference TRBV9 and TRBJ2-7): DSGVTQTPKHLITATGQRVTLRCSPRSGDLSVYWYQQSLDQGLQFLIQYYNGEERAKGNILERFSAQQFPDLHSELNLSSLELGDSALYFCASSPSHGLAGGFEQYFGPGTRLTVT.

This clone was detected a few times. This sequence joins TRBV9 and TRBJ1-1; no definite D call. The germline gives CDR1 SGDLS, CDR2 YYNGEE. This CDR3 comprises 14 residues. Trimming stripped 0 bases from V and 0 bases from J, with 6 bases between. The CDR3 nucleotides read TGTGCCAGCAGCGTAGATTCAGTGAACACTGAAGCTTTCTTT. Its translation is CASSVDSVNTEAFF.

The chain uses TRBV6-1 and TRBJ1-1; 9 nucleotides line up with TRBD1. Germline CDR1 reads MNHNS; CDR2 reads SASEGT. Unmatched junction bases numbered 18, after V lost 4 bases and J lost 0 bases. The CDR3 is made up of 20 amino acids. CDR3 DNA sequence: TGTGCCAGCAGTGCACTTACAGGGGCCAGGGACAGGGTAATGAACACTGAAGCTTTCTTT. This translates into CASSALTGARDRVMNTEAFF.

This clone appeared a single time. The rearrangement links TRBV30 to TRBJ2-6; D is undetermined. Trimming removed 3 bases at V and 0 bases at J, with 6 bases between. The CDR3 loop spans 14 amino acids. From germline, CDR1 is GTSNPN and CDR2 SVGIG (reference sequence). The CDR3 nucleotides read TGTGCCTGGAGAGGAGACTCTGGGGCCAACGTCCTGACTTTC. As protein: CAWRGDSGANVLTF.

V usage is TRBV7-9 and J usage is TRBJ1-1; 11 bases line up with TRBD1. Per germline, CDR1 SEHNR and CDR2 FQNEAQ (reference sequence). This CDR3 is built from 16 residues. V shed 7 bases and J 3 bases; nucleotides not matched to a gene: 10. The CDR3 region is CASTLRTGGRDTEAFF. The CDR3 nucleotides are TGTGCCAGCACCCTAAGGACAGGGGGCCGTGACACTGAAGCTTTCTTT.

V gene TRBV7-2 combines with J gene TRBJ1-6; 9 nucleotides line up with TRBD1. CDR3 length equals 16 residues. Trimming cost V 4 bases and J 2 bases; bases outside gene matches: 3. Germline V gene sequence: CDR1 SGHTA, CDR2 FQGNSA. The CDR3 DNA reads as TGTGCCAGCAGCTCACAGGGGGCAGCCTATAATTCACCCCTCCACTTT. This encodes CASSSQGAAYNSPLHF.

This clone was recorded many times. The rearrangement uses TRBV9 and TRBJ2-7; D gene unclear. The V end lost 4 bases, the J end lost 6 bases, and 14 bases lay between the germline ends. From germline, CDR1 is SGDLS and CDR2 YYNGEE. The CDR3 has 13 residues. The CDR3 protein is CASSFRPGGEQYF. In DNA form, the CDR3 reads TGTGCCAGCAGCTTCCGGCCAGGCGGCGAGCAGTACTTC.

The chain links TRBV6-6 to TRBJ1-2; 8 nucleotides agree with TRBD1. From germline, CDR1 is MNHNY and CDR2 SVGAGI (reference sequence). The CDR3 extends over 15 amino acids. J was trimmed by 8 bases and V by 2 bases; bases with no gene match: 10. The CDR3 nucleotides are TGTGCCAGCAGTTACGGGGCAGGGGGCGGGTTGGGCTACACCTTC. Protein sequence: CASSYGAGGGLGYTF.

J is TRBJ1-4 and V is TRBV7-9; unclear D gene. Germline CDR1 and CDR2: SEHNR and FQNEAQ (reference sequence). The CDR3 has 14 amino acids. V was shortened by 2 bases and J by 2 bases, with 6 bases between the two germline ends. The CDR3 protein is CASSLIQTNEKLFF. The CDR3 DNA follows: TGTGCCAGCAGCTTAATACAGACTAATGAAAAACTGTTTTTT.

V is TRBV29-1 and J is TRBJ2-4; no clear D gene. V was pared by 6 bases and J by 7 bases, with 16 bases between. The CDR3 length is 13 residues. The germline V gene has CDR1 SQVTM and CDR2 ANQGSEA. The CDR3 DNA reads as TGCAGCGTGGCCTTGGGGTTGGGTAACATTCAGTACTTC. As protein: CSVALGLGNIQYF.

CDR3 nucleotide sequence: TGCAGTGCTAGAGGGGGGAGTGGCTACACCTTC. Protein: CSARGGSGYTF. The genes are TRBV20-1 and TRBJ1-2; TRBD1 might be the D (5 bases). Germline loops: CDR1 DFQATT, CDR2 SNEGSKA (reference sequence). The CDR3 runs 11 residues. V lost 1 base to trimming and J lost 7 bases, with 7 bases between them.

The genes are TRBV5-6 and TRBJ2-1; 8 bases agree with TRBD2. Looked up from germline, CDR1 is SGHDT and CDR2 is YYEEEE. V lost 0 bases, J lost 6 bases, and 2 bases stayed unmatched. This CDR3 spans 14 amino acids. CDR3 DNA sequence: TGTGCCAGCAGCTTGGGGACTAGCCCCAATGAGCAGTTCTTC. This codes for CASSLGTSPNEQFF.

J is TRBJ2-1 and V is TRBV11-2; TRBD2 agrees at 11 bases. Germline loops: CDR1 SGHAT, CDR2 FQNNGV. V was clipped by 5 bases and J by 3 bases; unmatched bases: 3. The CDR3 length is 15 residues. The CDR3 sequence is CASSLSGRDYNEQFF. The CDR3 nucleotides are TGTGCCAGCAGCCTTAGCGGGAGGGACTACAATGAGCAGTTCTTC.

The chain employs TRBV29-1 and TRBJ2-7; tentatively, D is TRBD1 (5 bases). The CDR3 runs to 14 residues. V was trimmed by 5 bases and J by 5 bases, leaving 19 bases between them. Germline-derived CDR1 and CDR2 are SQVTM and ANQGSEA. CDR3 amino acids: CSVFMGQDVNEQYF. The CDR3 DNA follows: TGCAGCGTTTTTATGGGGCAGGACGTGAACGAGCAGTACTTC.

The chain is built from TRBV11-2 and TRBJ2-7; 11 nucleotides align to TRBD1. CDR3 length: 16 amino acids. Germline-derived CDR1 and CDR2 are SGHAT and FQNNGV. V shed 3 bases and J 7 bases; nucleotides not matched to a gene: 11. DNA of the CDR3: TGTGCCAGCAGCTTGGGGCCGGACAGGGGGCGTCGGGAGCAGTACTTC. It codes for CASSLGPDRGRREQYF. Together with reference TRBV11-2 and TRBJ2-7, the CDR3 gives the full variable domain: EAGVAQSPRYKIIEKRQSVAFWCNPISGHATLYWYQQILGQGPKLLIQFQNNGVVDDSQLPKDRFSAERLKGVDSTLKIQPAKLEDSAVYLCASSLGPDRGRREQYFGPGTRLTVT.

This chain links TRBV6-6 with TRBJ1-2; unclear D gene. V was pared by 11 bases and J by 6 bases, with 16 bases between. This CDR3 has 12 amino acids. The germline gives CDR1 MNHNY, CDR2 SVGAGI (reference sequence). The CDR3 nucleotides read TGTGCCCTAGGAGCCCCCCTGGATGGCTACACCTTC. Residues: CALGAPLDGYTF.

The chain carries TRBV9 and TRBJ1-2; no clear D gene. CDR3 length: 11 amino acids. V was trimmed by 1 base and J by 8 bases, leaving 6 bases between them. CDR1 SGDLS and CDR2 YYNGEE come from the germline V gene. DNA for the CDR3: TGTGCCAGCAGCGTAATGGGGGGCTACACCTTC. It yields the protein CASSVMGGYTF.

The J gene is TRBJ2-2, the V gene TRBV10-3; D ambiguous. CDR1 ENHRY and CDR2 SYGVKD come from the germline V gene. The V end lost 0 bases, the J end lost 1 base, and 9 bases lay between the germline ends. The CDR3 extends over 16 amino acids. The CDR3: CAISESFDGNTGELFF. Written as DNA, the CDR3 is TGTGCCATCAGTGAGTCGTTCGACGGGAACACCGGGGAGCTGTTTTTT.

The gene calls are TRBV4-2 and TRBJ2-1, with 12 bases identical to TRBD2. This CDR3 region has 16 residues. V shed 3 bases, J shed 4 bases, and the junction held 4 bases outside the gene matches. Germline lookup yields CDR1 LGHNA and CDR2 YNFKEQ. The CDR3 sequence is CASSQNLAGGYNEQFF. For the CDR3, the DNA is TGTGCCAGCAGCCAGAACCTAGCGGGAGGGTACAATGAGCAGTTCTTC.

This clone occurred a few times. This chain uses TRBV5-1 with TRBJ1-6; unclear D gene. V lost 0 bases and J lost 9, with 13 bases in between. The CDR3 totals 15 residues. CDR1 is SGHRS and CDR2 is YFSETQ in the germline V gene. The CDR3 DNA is TGCGCCAGCAGCTTGGAGGGCAGTTCTGGTTCACCCCTCCACTTT. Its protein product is CASSLEGSSGSPLHF.

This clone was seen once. The CDR3 is CASSVAPLSSGNTIYF. CDR3 nucleotides: TGTGCCAGCAGCGTAGCTCCTTTGAGTTCTGGAAACACCATATATTTT. The chain is built from TRBV9 and TRBJ1-3; D remains unclear. The ends were cut back, 0 bases at V and 1 base at J, with 11 bases in the middle. The germline CDR1 and CDR2 sequences are SGDLS and YYNGEE. The length of the CDR3 is 16 residues.